Described below is a single T cell receptor beta chain sequence and its context. Its specificity is not known. Each CDR3 protein is one row after TCRdb ran MiXCR on the 5' RACE reads. The table includes nearly 550,000 distinct CDR3 sequences, 15% to 20% detected once. This sample was taken from a study of T cells after yellow fever vaccination. The study, taken as a whole, reports: Though weaker, the secondary response peaked faster, on day 5 versus 15. High-abundance clonotypes from the bulk population could contaminate FACS-sorted repertoires. At around 96% for CD4 and almost 90% for CD8, most primary-vaccination clones showed up again after the booster.

Germline V gene sequence: CDR1 SGHDN, CDR2 FVKESK. V was cut by 3 bases and J by 2 bases, with 29 bases left in between. The CDR3 sequence is 20 residues long. The clonotype comes from a young man who received the YFV17D yellow fever vaccine. Sequences were derived from PBMCs, sampled 15 days after the yellow fever booster vaccination. The chain links TRBV14 to TRBJ2-7, with no clear D. CDR3 DNA sequence: TGTGCCAGCAGCCACACCGACCCCCTGGCATTAGGAACGGGCACCTACGAGCAGTACTTC. It yields the protein CASSHTDPLALGTGTYEQYF.